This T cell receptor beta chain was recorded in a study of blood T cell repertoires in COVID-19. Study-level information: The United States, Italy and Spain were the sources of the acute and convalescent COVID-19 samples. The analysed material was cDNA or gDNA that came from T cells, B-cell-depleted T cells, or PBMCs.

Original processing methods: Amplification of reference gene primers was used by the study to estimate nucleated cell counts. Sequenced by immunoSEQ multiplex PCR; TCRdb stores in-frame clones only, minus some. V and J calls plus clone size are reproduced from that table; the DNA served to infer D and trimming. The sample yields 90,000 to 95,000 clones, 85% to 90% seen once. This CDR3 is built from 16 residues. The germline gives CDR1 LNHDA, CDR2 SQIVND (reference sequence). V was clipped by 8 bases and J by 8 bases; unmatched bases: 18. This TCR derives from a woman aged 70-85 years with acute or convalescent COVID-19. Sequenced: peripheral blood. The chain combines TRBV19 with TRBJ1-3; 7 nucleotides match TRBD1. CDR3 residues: CASALSGQVARYTIYF. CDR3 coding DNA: TGTGCCAGTGCGTTATCAGGACAGGTCGCGCGGTACACCATATATTTT.